These 31 T cell receptor beta chains were sequenced from one sample in a study of breast tumors, draining lymph nodes, adjacent tissues (dated by TCRdb to the mid-2010s). Lymph node samples came from the axillary draining lymph nodes of breast cancer patients. The protocol used for the library was multiplex PCR. Sequenced on an Illumina HiSeq 2000. TCRdb reworked the public reads: Q25 trimming with fastp, MiXCR clone assembly, productive beta chains retained. Records with the same CDR3 protein are collapsed into one entry carrying the most frequent genes and DNA. Across this sample there are 100,000 to 150,000 distinct CDR3 sequences, with just under 20% seen only once. Jointly, the top ten make up over 3% of the sample. The sequencing sample was made of axillary lymph node tissue. The receptors originated from a female donor with breast cancer. Some clones in this sample may be carry-over from other donors' samples.

This clonotype was detected many times. The chain recombines TRBV4-1 with TRBJ1-6; 11 nucleotides agree with TRBD1. V was pared by 4 bases and J by 6 bases, with 2 bases of the junction left unmatched. In germline, CDR1 is MGHRA, CDR2 YSYEKL. This CDR3 has 15 residues. As DNA, the CDR3 is TGCGCCAGCAGCCGAGGGACAGGGGGTAATTCACCCCTCCACTTT. Amino acid sequence: CASSRGTGGNSPLHF.

This clonotype was counted many times. For the CDR3, the DNA is TGTGCCAGCAGCTTAGGTATGGCGTTTAGTGAGCAGTTCTTC. It encodes CASSLGMAFSEQFF. V is TRBV7-9 and J is TRBJ2-1; the D is unclear. The germline gives CDR1 SEHNR, CDR2 FQNEAQ (reference sequence). Trimming left V 1 base short and J 9 bases short, with 13 bases between. The CDR3 runs to 14 residues.

This clonotype was observed at least ten times. A junction end diverges from the germline sequence, so it may reflect a read error. The rearrangement uses TRBV7-7 and TRBJ1-3; D is unclear. In germline, CDR1 is SSHAT, CDR2 FNYEAQ (reference sequence). This CDR3 region has 15 residues. The CDR3 is CASSLSLDPGNTIYF. The CDR3 coding sequence is TGTGCTAGCAGCTTAAGTCTGGACCCTGGAAACACCATATATTTT.

This clonotype was counted ten times or more. The chain employs TRBV7-3 and TRBJ2-7; D remains unclear. The CDR3 loop spans 13 amino acids. Looked up from germline, CDR1 is SGHTA and CDR2 is FQGTGA. V was clipped by 4 bases and J by 6 bases, with 13 bases between them. CDR3 in amino acids: CASSYVSGSEQYF. The CDR3 DNA follows: TGTGCCAGCAGCTATGTCTCGGGTTCCGAGCAGTACTTC.

This clonotype has ten or more counts. The chain recombines TRBV7-8 with TRBJ1-5, with unresolved D. The germline V and J ends were trimmed by 3 bases and 7 bases, with 10 bases remaining between them. This CDR3 is 13 amino acids long. Germline-derived CDR1 and CDR2 are SGHVS and FQNEAQ. This CDR3 reads CASSLSSGQPQHF. CDR3 DNA: TGTGCCAGCAGCTTGTCGTCGGGGCAGCCCCAGCATTTT.

This clonotype occurred many times. The CDR3 DNA follows: TGTGCCAGCAGCCCTCGGACAGGGGAGGGCTACACCTTC. This codes for CASSPRTGEGYTF. V gene TRBV7-2 combines with J gene TRBJ1-2; TRBD1 agrees at 9 bases. V gave up 5 bases and J gave up 8 bases; unmatched junction bases: 6. The germline V gene has CDR1 SGHTA and CDR2 FQGNSA. This CDR3 has 13 residues.

In this sample, this clonotype turned up many times. The genes are TRBV18 and TRBJ2-5; 7 positions match TRBD1. Per germline, CDR1 KGHSH and CDR2 LQKENI. V shed 6 bases, J shed 5 bases, and the junction held 9 bases outside the gene matches. The CDR3 contains 14 residues. The CDR3 spells CASSRQQGRETQYF. Here the CDR3 DNA reads TGTGCCAGCTCGCGACAACAGGGGCGGGAGACCCAGTACTTC. Complete variable domain (other parts from reference TRBV18 and TRBJ2-5): NAGVMQNPRHLVRRRGQEARLRCSPMKGHSHVYWYRQLPEEGLKFMVYLQKENIIDESGMPKERFSAEFPKEGPSILRIQQVVRGDSAAYFCASSRQQGRETQYFGPGTRLLVL.

Note on this clonotype: It may be a read error: a sequence one base away is much more abundant. The genes are TRBV6-5 and TRBJ2-3, with no clear D. CDR1 is MNHEY, CDR2 SVGAGI, per germline. This CDR3 region has 13 residues. The CDR3 loop is CACSPGSGGTQYF. The CDR3 region has the DNA TGTGCCTGCAGCCCCGGGTCGGGTGGTACGCAGTATTTT.

This clonotype occurred many times. The J gene is TRBJ2-3, the V gene TRBV20-1; D may match TRBD1 or TRBD2 (5 bases each). With 3 bases removed from V and 3 bases from J, the gap between germline ends came to 13 bases. Germline CDR1 and CDR2: DFQATT and SNEGSKA (reference sequence). The CDR3 totals 14 residues. CDR3 protein: CSARGLALTDTQYF. The DNA for the CDR3 is TGCAGTGCTAGGGGGCTAGCCCTAACAGATACGCAGTATTTT.

This clonotype was seen ten or more times. V is TRBV2 and J is TRBJ2-5, with D perhaps given as TRBD1 or TRBD2 (5 bases each). The germline CDR1 and CDR2 sequences are SNHLY and FYNNEI. The CDR3 totals 15 residues. The germline V and J ends were trimmed by 6 bases and 5 bases, with 19 bases remaining between them. CDR3 sequence (DNA): TGTGCCAGCAGCGGTGGGGCTAGCTTGGGTGAGACCCAGTACTTC. Translation: CASSGGASLGETQYF.

This clonotype was counted ten times or more. The junction departs from the called germline gene at one end, perhaps through a read error. V usage is TRBV12-3 or TRBV12-4 and J usage is TRBJ1-2, with 8 bases that match TRBD1. This CDR3 contains 14 residues. CDR3 sequence (DNA): TGTGCCAGCAGTCTGACCAGGGGGCGTAGTGGCTACGCCTTC. Its translation is CASSLTRGRSGYAF.

For this clonotype: A much larger clone is a single base away; this may be a read error. The chain recombines TRBV19 with TRBJ1-3, with D unclear. Germline V gene lookup returns CDR1 LNHDA and CDR2 SQIVND (reference sequence). The V gene lost 1 base and the J gene lost 0 bases, with 4 bases spanning the gap. This CDR3 is 14 amino acids long. The CDR3 protein is CASSIGASGNTIYF. The CDR3, as DNA: TGTGCCAGTAGTATAGGTGCCTCTGGAAACACCATATATTTT. Supplemented by reference TRBV19 and TRBJ1-3, the full variable domain reads DGGITQSPKYLFRKEGQNVTLSCEQNLNHDAMYWYRQDPGQGLRLIYYSQIVNDFQKGDIAEGYSVSREKKESFPLTVTSAQKNPTAFYLCASSIGASGNTIYFGEGSWLTVV.

This clonotype occurred many times. V and J are TRBV20-1 and TRBJ1-5, with 9 positions matching TRBD1. Germline CDR1 DFQATT, CDR2 SNEGSKA (reference sequence). Trimming cost V 4 bases and J 4 bases; bases outside gene matches: 17. The CDR3 runs 18 residues. In DNA, the CDR3 is TGCAGTGCTACCCCAATGACAGGGGGACCCCTTTCTAATCAGCCCCAGCATTTT. This gives the protein CSATPMTGGPLSNQPQHF.

This clonotype has a count of ten or more. V usage is TRBV20-1 and J usage is TRBJ2-6; D might be TRBD1 or TRBD2, each matching 5 bases. This CDR3 comprises 15 residues. Trimming removed 3 bases at V and 0 bases at J, with 9 bases between. The germline V gene encodes CDR1 DFQATT and CDR2 SNEGSKA (reference sequence). The CDR3 bases are TGCAGTGCTAGCGGGGCTAGCTCTGGGGCCAACGTCCTGACTTTC. It encodes CSASGASSGANVLTF.

V is TRBV4-1 and J is TRBJ2-2; D uncertain. CDR1 is MGHRA, CDR2 YSYEKL, per germline. CDR3 size: 17 residues. V lost 4 bases, J lost 0 bases, and 15 bases lay in between. CDR3 amino acids: CASSRGAFRPNTGELFF. The CDR3 DNA reads as TGCGCCAGCAGCCGCGGTGCCTTTCGACCGAACACCGGGGAGCTGTTTTTT.

A word on this clonotype: A read error may explain this, as a much larger clone is one base away. CDR3 sequence reads: CARSTGGRNEQYF. DNA for the CDR3: TGTGCCCGGAGTACAGGGGGCCGTAACGAGCAGTACTTC. The chain joins TRBV30 to TRBJ2-7; 9 positions match TRBD1. Germline assignment: CDR1 GTSNPN and CDR2 SVGIG (reference sequence). The CDR3 is 13 residues long.

This clonotype was counted at least ten times. This chain uses TRBV4-1 with TRBJ1-6; D uncertain. Germline values: CDR1 MGHRA, CDR2 YSYEKL. The V gene lost 0 bases and the J gene lost 9 bases, with 12 bases spanning the gap. This CDR3 comprises 15 residues. The CDR3 sequence: CASSQDGGRGSPLHF. The CDR3 region has the DNA TGCGCCAGCAGCCAAGACGGAGGGAGAGGTTCACCCCTCCACTTT.

This clonotype was recorded at least ten times. The J gene is TRBJ1-2, the V gene TRBV7-9; 10 bases match TRBD1. Germline V lookup: CDR1 SEHNR, CDR2 FQNEAQ (reference sequence). After removal of 3 bases from V and 4 bases from J, the junction contained 2 bases not matched to a gene. The CDR3 is 14 residues long. The CDR3 nucleotides are TGTGCCAGCAGCTTCGGACAGGGGGGCTATGGCTACACCTTC. It encodes CASSFGQGGYGYTF.

This clonotype was seen many times. The chain has TRBV20-1 and TRBJ1-4; D call uncertain. The CDR3 runs 11 residues. Deletions cut 3 bases from V and 4 bases from J, with 3 bases between. Germline CDR1 and CDR2: DFQATT and SNEGSKA (reference sequence). The CDR3 DNA is TGCAGTGCTAGTTTTAATGAAAAACTGTTTTTT. Protein product: CSASFNEKLFF.

This clonotype was seen at least ten times. The rearrangement uses TRBV7-2 and TRBJ1-2; no firm D call. The CDR3 sequence is 15 residues long. Germline CDR1 and CDR2: SGHTA and FQGNSA. V lost 5 bases to trimming and J lost 4 bases, with 17 bases between them. The CDR3 loop is CASSPAPGLLYGYTF. Here the CDR3 DNA reads TGTGCCAGCAGCCCCGCCCCGGGGTTACTCTATGGCTACACCTTC.

Many counts were recorded for this clonotype. The rearrangement joins TRBV18 to TRBJ2-1; 9 bases fit TRBD2. V lost 5 bases to trimming and J lost 3 bases; unmatched junction nucleotides: 2. The CDR3 length is 14 residues. Looked up from germline, CDR1 is KGHSH and CDR2 is LQKENI. In DNA form, the CDR3 reads TGTGCCAGCTCAGGTAGCGGGGGCTACAATGAGCAGTTCTTC. Amino acid sequence: CASSGSGGYNEQFF. The full variable domain, rest sourced from reference TRBV18 and TRBJ2-1, is NAGVMQNPRHLVRRRGQEARLRCSPMKGHSHVYWYRQLPEEGLKFMVYLQKENIIDESGMPKERFSAEFPKEGPSILRIQQVVRGDSAAYFCASSGSGGYNEQFFGPGTRLTVL.

Ten or more counts support this clonotype. The chain is built from TRBV19 and TRBJ2-2; 7 bases are shared with TRBD1. The CDR3 has 14 amino acids. Germline lookup yields CDR1 LNHDA and CDR2 SQIVND (reference sequence). With V trimmed by 6 bases and J by 4 bases, 5 bases remained unmatched. Here the CDR3 reads CASRLGGVTGELFF. CDR3 nucleotide sequence: TGTGCCAGTAGGTTAGGGGGCGTCACCGGGGAGCTGTTTTTT.

There are many counts of this clonotype. The V call is TRBV30, the J call TRBJ1-2, with TRBD1 as a possible D gene (6 bases). Germline-derived CDR1 and CDR2 are GTSNPN and SVGIG (reference sequence). There are 13 residues in the CDR3. V was cut by 3 bases and J by 7 bases, with 15 bases left in between. The DNA for the CDR3 is TGTGCCTGGAGAGATACAGGGTACGGTGGCTACACCTTC. This gives the protein CAWRDTGYGGYTF.

The chain joins TRBV5-6 to TRBJ1-2, with D unresolved. The germline V gene has CDR1 SGHDT and CDR2 YYEEEE. V lost 0 bases and J lost 8, with 14 bases in between. The CDR3 is 14 amino acids. CDR3 in DNA: TGTGCCAGCAGCTTGGCCATCCGACGAGAGGGCTACACCTTC. Translated, it gives CASSLAIRREGYTF.

This clonotype was counted at least ten times. V gene TRBV5-8 combines with J gene TRBJ2-2, with D tentatively TRBD1 (6 bases). With 4 bases removed from V and 6 bases from J, the gap between germline ends came to 22 bases. Germline lookup yields CDR1 SGHTS and CDR2 YDEGEE. The CDR3 has 17 amino acids. CDR3 nucleotides: TGTGCCAGCAGCATATCCAGGGGAAGGGGCACCCCCGGGGAGCTGTTTTTT. It is translated as CASSISRGRGTPGELFF.

This clonotype was found many times. The chain links TRBV7-9 to TRBJ2-3; no clear D. The CDR3 is 14 amino acids. The ends were cut back, 1 base at V and 2 bases at J, with 7 bases in the middle. Germline V gene data show CDR1 as SEHNR and CDR2 as FQNEAQ (reference sequence). The CDR3 loop reads CASSLGTDTDTQYF. The DNA of the CDR3 is TGTGCCAGCAGCTTAGGTACAGACACAGATACGCAGTATTTT.

A few counts support this clonotype. The chain is built from TRBV18 and TRBJ1-5; 7 bases fit TRBD1. Germline CDR1 and CDR2: KGHSH and LQKENI. CDR3 length: 15 residues. Losses at the gene ends were 3 bases for V and 0 bases for J; bases not matched to a gene: 2. The CDR3 DNA follows: TGTGCCAGCTCACCGGGACAGCATAGCAATCAGCCCCAGCATTTT. It is translated as CASSPGQHSNQPQHF.

With respect to this clonotype: The junction departs from the called germline gene at one end, perhaps through a read error. The chain uses TRBV20-1 and TRBJ2-5, with D possibly TRBD1 on 6 matching bases. CDR3 length equals 14 residues. Germline CDR1 is DFQATT and CDR2 is SNEGSKA (reference sequence). CDR3 residues: CSARRDTGMQTQNF. The CDR3 DNA follows: TGCAGTGCAAGAAGGGACACAGGGATGCAGACCCAGAACTTC.

This clonotype has a count of ten or more. The rearrangement links TRBV4-2 to TRBJ1-2, with D possibly TRBD1 on 5 matching bases. From germline, CDR1 is LGHNA and CDR2 YNFKEQ. Trimming removed 1 base at V and 1 base at J, with 13 bases between. CDR3 length equals 16 residues. The CDR3 DNA sequence: TGTGCCAGCAGCCAAGGGCAAGGGGCCCTTAACTATGGCTACACCTTC. It codes for CASSQGQGALNYGYTF.

On this clonotype: This may arise from a read error, as a much more abundant clone is one base away. The chain employs TRBV4-1 and TRBJ2-2, with 9 bases matching TRBD2. CDR3 size: 17 residues. Germline CDR1 reads MGHRA; CDR2 reads YSYEKL. Here the CDR3 reads CTSSQATTSGNTGELFF. The CDR3 DNA reads TGCACCAGCAGCCAAGCCACGACTAGCGGGAACACCGGGGAGCTGTTTTTT.

This clonotype was counted many times. The chain couples TRBV2 to TRBJ2-3; D call uncertain. The V gene's germline CDR1 is SNHLY and CDR2 FYNNEI. Trimming pared 5 bases from V and 0 bases from J, leaving 9 bases between. The CDR3 runs to 14 residues. CDR3 amino acids: CASSPGGSTDTQYF. CDR3 DNA: TGTGCCAGCAGTCCTGGTGGGAGCACAGATACGCAGTATTTT.